Listed below are T cell receptor beta chains from one sample, sequenced in a study of T cell responses to AZD1222 COVID-19 vaccine. Only in-frame clones appear in the TCRdb table, and some are missing; sequencing was by immunoSEQ multiplex PCR. This sample yields about 110,000 clones, of which roughly 93% are seen a single time; roughly 3.1% belongs to the top ten. The starting material was peripheral blood, obtained 28 days after the second AZD1222 dose. The source is an adult who received the AZD1222 COVID-19 vaccine. CDR3s include the opening cysteine and the closing phenylalanine or tryptophan. A D gene is named only where the DNA matches it firmly. A clone size is listed for some rows: how often the clone was seen (once, few, many), or a class if it is expanded.

size: .
V: TRBV7-9
D: .
J: TRBJ2-7
CDR3: CASSLIGATYEQYF
DNA: TGTGCCAGCAGCTTAATTGGGGCCACCTACGAGCAGTACTTC

size: .
V: TRBV13
D: TRBD2
J: TRBJ2-7
CDR3: CASSVSGGAPGEQYF
DNA: TGTGCCAGCAGCGTTAGCGGGGGGGCACCCGGCGAGCAGTACTTC

size: .
V: TRBV30
D: TRBD1
J: TRBJ1-2
CDR3: CAWSASGTGTFSYGYTF
DNA: TGTGCCTGGAGTGCGTCCGGGACAGGCACGTTTAGCTATGGCTACACCTTC

size: once
V: TRBV7-2
D: .
J: TRBJ2-2
CDR3: CASSLGRPTGELFF
DNA: TGTGCCAGCAGCTTAGGACGCCCTACCGGGGAGCTGTTTTTT

size: .
V: TRBV18
D: .
J: TRBJ2-1
CDR3: CASSKNTPEIVEEARFF
DNA: TGTGCCAGCTCCAAAAATACTCCAGAAATCGTAGAGGAGGCCCGGTTCTTC

size: .
V: TRBV12-5
D: TRBD2
J: TRBJ2-1
CDR3: CASGFSGGFNEQFF
DNA: TGTGCTAGTGGCTTTAGCGGGGGGTTCAATGAGCAGTTCTTC

size: .
V: TRBV11-2
D: .
J: TRBJ1-1
CDR3: CASSFQGTEAFF
DNA: TGTGCCAGCAGCTTTCAGGGCACTGAAGCTTTCTTT

size: .
V: TRBV7-6
D: .
J: TRBJ2-2
CDR3: CASSLVPRGYSGELFF
DNA: TGTGCCAGCAGCTTAGTACCCAGGGGTTATAGCGGGGAGCTGTTTTTT

size: .
V: TRBV7-9
D: .
J: TRBJ1-1
CDR3: CASSLVLVGSNTEAFF
DNA: TGTGCCAGCAGCTTAGTTTTAGTTGGCAGCAACACTGAAGCTTTCTTT

size: .
V: TRBV6-2/TRBV6-3
D: .
J: TRBJ2-7
CDR3: CASSRGPLYEQYF
DNA: TGTGCCAGCAGCCGGGGACCTTTATACGAGCAGTACTTC

size: .
V: TRBV4-2
D: .
J: TRBJ2-3
CDR3: CASSQEGSAQDTQYF
DNA: TGTGCCAGCAGCCAAGAGGGGTCAGCGCAAGATACGCAGTATTTT

size: .
V: TRBV6-1
D: TRBD2
J: TRBJ2-7
CDR3: CASSELHGGYYEQYF
DNA: TGTGCCAGCAGTGAACTTCACGGGGGGTACTACGAGCAGTACTTC

size: few
V: TRBV19
D: TRBD1
J: TRBJ1-1
CDR3: CASSRDRVGTFF
DNA: TGTGCCAGTAGTAGGGACAGGGTTGGAACTTTCTTT

size: .
V: TRBV19
D: TRBD1
J: TRBJ1-2
CDR3: CASSMRWTGTEKNYGYTF
DNA: TGTGCCAGTAGTATGAGGTGGACAGGGACTGAGAAAAACTATGGCTACACCTTC

size: .
V: TRBV23-1
D: TRBD2
J: TRBJ2-3
CDR3: CASSQYRLAGGDTQYF
DNA: TGCGCCAGCAGTCAATATAGGCTAGCGGGGGGAGATACGCAGTATTTT

size: .
V: TRBV6-2/TRBV6-3
D: .
J: TRBJ1-2
CDR3: CASTPPGFYGYTF
DNA: TGTGCCAGCACCCCACCAGGATTCTATGGCTACACCTTC

size: .
V: TRBV19
D: .
J: TRBJ1-1
CDR3: CASTRLGLPLNTEAFF
DNA: TGTGCCAGTACTAGGCTGGGTCTTCCACTTAACACTGAAGCTTTCTTT

size: .
V: TRBV18
D: .
J: TRBJ1-3
CDR3: CASSRNRASPSGNTIYF
DNA: TGTGCCAGCTCACGCAACAGGGCTAGTCCCTCTGGAAACACCATATATTTT

size: .
V: TRBV7-9
D: .
J: TRBJ1-2
CDR3: CASSFTNSNYGYTF
DNA: TGTGCCAGCAGCTTCACAAACAGTAACTATGGCTACACCTTC

size: once
V: TRBV11-2
D: .
J: TRBJ1-6
CDR3: CASSFLRGGSPLHF
DNA: TGTGCCAGCAGCTTTCTGAGGGGGGGCTCACCCCTCCACTTT

size: .
V: TRBV6-5
D: .
J: TRBJ1-2
CDR3: CASSLDHRGRDYGYTF
DNA: TGTGCCAGCAGTTTGGACCACCGGGGACGGGACTATGGCTACACCTTC

size: .
V: TRBV14
D: TRBD2
J: TRBJ2-3
CDR3: CASSPRGAGGLHTQYF
DNA: TGTGCCAGCTCCCCGAGGGGAGCGGGGGGGTTGCATACGCAGTATTTT

size: .
V: TRBV6-5
D: .
J: TRBJ1-3
CDR3: CASSPRGAPWGTIYF
DNA: TGTGCCAGCAGTCCCCGAGGTGCGCCCTGGGGCACCATATATTTT

size: .
V: TRBV13
D: .
J: TRBJ2-2
CDR3: CASSARDSNTGELFF
DNA: TGTGCCAGCAGCGCCCGGGACTCGAACACCGGGGAGCTGTTTTTT

size: .
V: TRBV13
D: TRBD1
J: TRBJ1-6
CDR3: CASSEGQGPWSPLHF
DNA: TGTGCCAGCAGCGAAGGACAGGGTCCGTGGTCACCCCTCCACTTT

size: .
V: TRBV2
D: TRBD1
J: TRBJ1-6
CDR3: CASSIDREGVYNSPLHF
DNA: TGTGCCAGCAGCATTGACAGGGAAGGGGTTTATAATTCACCCCTCCACTTT

size: .
V: TRBV6-2/TRBV6-3
D: TRBD1
J: TRBJ1-2
CDR3: CASSYLDRGRANYGYTF
DNA: TGTGCCAGCAGTTACCTGGACAGGGGGCGGGCTAACTATGGCTACACCTTC

size: .
V: TRBV27
D: .
J: TRBJ2-7
CDR3: CASSFGGPDYEQYF
DNA: TGTGCCAGCAGTTTCGGGGGACCCGACTACGAGCAGTACTTC

size: .
V: TRBV7-9
D: .
J: TRBJ1-2
CDR3: CASSLLGSYGYTF
DNA: TGTGCCAGCAGCTTATTGGGGAGCTATGGCTACACCTTC

size: once
V: TRBV9
D: TRBD2
J: TRBJ2-7
CDR3: CASSVAWSAGGQSYEQYF
DNA: TGTGCCAGCAGCGTAGCTTGGTCAGCGGGGGGCCAGTCCTACGAGCAGTACTTC

size: .
V: TRBV7-2
D: TRBD1
J: TRBJ1-1
CDR3: CASSPHRGKSEAFF
DNA: TGTGCCAGCAGCCCCCACAGGGGAAAGTCTGAAGCTTTCTTT

size: .
V: TRBV7-2
D: TRBD2
J: TRBJ2-1
CDR3: CASSSPRGNNEQFF
DNA: TGTGCCAGCAGCTCCCCGCGGGGGAACAATGAGCAGTTCTTC

size: .
V: TRBV10-2
D: .
J: TRBJ1-5
CDR3: CASSGAYRDQPQHF
DNA: TGCGCCAGCAGTGGAGCCTACAGGGATCAGCCCCAGCATTTT

size: once
V: TRBV18
D: .
J: TRBJ1-1
CDR3: CASSLTLDQARTEAFF
DNA: TGTGCCAGCTCACTAACCCTAGACCAGGCTAGGACTGAAGCTTTCTTT

size: .
V: TRBV6-1
D: .
J: TRBJ2-1
CDR3: CASSEQGREQFF
DNA: TGTGCCAGCAGTGAGCAGGGTCGTGAGCAGTTCTTC

size: .
V: TRBV11-2
D: TRBD1
J: TRBJ1-4
CDR3: CASSPQTGILREKLFF
DNA: TGTGCCAGCAGCCCTCAGACAGGGATTCTAAGAGAAAAACTGTTTTTT

size: .
V: TRBV5-6
D: .
J: TRBJ2-7
CDR3: CASSFGLSVDEQYF
DNA: TGTGCCAGCAGCTTTGGACTATCCGTCGACGAGCAGTACTTC

size: .
V: TRBV13
D: .
J: TRBJ1-5
CDR3: CASSFQGRDQPQHF
DNA: TGTGCCAGCAGCTTCCAGGGCAGGGATCAGCCCCAGCATTTT

size: .
V: TRBV5-1
D: .
J: TRBJ1-4
CDR3: CASSFRPDEKLFF
DNA: TGCGCCAGCAGCTTTAGACCAGATGAAAAACTGTTTTTT

size: .
V: TRBV19
D: .
J: TRBJ1-5
CDR3: CASTVTGHSNQPQHF
DNA: TGTGCCAGTACCGTAACAGGGCATAGCAATCAGCCCCAGCATTTT

size: .
V: TRBV7-9
D: TRBD1
J: TRBJ1-4
CDR3: CASSSRTGIDATNEKLFF
DNA: TGTGCCAGCAGTTCGAGGACAGGGATTGATGCAACTAATGAAAAACTGTTTTTT